The 24 T cell receptor beta chains below were found in one sample sequenced in a study of cytomegalovirus exposure and HLA in healthy donors. Use of 60 Vbeta and 13 Jbeta primers characterized the PCR. Assay used: immunoSEQ multiplex PCR; TCRdb lists only in-frame clones, some missing. The sample records 150,000 to 200,000 clones, 79% being singletons. The sequenced sample consisted of PBMCs. All receptors derive from a woman between 50 and 59 years old in good health and CMV-seronegative.

This clone came up once. The CDR3 sequence: CASSLSGGSNQPQHF. In DNA form, the CDR3 reads TGTGCCAGCAGCTTATCAGGGGGAAGCAATCAGCCCCAGCATTTT. This sequence joins TRBV7-9 and TRBJ1-5; 7 bases match TRBD1. Trimming cost V 2 bases and J 1 base; bases outside gene matches: 2. This CDR3 contains 15 residues. CDR1 SEHNR and CDR2 FQNEAQ come from the germline V gene (reference sequence).

The genes are TRBV6-1 and TRBJ2-2, with a possible D match to TRBD1 (6 bases). Trimming shortened V by 6 bases and J by 0 bases, and 11 bases separated the two germline ends. Germline V gives CDR1 MNHNS, CDR2 SASEGT. The length of the CDR3 is 15 residues. The CDR3 DNA reads as TGTGCCAGCAGCCAAAGGACAGCGAACACCGGGGAGCTGTTTTTT. It is translated as CASSQRTANTGELFF.

The J gene is TRBJ2-3, the V gene TRBV9; 9 bases agree with TRBD2. Unmatched junction bases numbered 0, after V lost 0 bases and J lost 4 bases. Germline V gene sequence: CDR1 SGDLS, CDR2 YYNGEE. The CDR3 is made up of 14 amino acids. The DNA of the CDR3 is TGTGCCAGCAGCGTAGGGACTAGCGCAGATACGCAGTATTTT. Its translation: CASSVGTSADTQYF.

The J gene is TRBJ1-2, the V gene TRBV19; a weak D match, TRBD1 (5 bases). This CDR3 is 14 amino acids long. With 4 bases removed from V and 5 bases from J, the gap between germline ends came to 14 bases. Germline assignment: CDR1 LNHDA and CDR2 SQIVND (reference sequence). CDR3 sequence (DNA): TGTGCCAGTAGTAGGGCAGGGTACTGGTATGGCTACACCTTC. It yields the protein CASSRAGYWYGYTF.

This chain connects TRBV25-1 to TRBJ2-4, with D possibly TRBD2 on 5 matching bases. The CDR3 loop spans 14 amino acids. Germline V gives CDR1 MGHDK, CDR2 SYGVNS. V lost 7 bases, J lost 7 bases, and 17 bases lay in between. The CDR3 sequence: CASNSPGSGNIQYF. CDR3 nucleotides: TGTGCCAGCAACTCTCCCGGGTCGGGGAACATTCAGTACTTC.

A word on this clone: In the same sample, other DNA sequences code for this CDR3. V gene TRBV9 combines with J gene TRBJ1-3; 7 nucleotides match TRBD1. Germline V gene sequence: CDR1 SGDLS, CDR2 YYNGEE. This CDR3 is built from 15 residues. Trimming at V came to 0 bases and at J to 2 bases, leaving 2 bases not matched to a gene. The CDR3 nucleotides are TGTGCCAGCAGCGTAGAGGGGGCAGCTGGAAACACCATATATTTT. Its translation: CASSVEGAAGNTIYF.

The gene calls are TRBV27 and TRBJ1-1; D is undetermined. Germline V gene lookup returns CDR1 MNHEY and CDR2 SMNVEV (reference sequence). V lost 5 bases and J 4 bases, leaving 17 bases between the germline ends. The CDR3 has 15 residues. The CDR3 DNA reads TGTGCCAGCAGTCTGTCAACGGGATGGTTCACTGAAGCTTTCTTT. As protein: CASSLSTGWFTEAFF.

Only one count was recorded for this clone. This chain connects TRBV27 to TRBJ2-5, with a weak D call TRBD1 (6 bases). The germline V and J ends were trimmed by 6 bases and 1 base, with 15 bases remaining between them. This CDR3 is 15 amino acids long. Germline CDR1 reads MNHEY; CDR2 reads SMNVEV (reference sequence). The CDR3 DNA reads TGTGCCAGCAGGGCCACCGGACAGATCCAAGAGACCCAGTACTTC. Its protein is CASRATGQIQETQYF.

The chain joins TRBV28 to TRBJ1-4; TRBD1 agrees at 8 bases. CDR3 length: 16 amino acids. The V gene's germline CDR1 is MDHEN and CDR2 SYDVKM. V gave up 2 bases and J gave up 6 bases; unmatched junction bases: 8. The CDR3 loop reads CASSLPDRGQDEKLFF. Written as DNA, the CDR3 is TGTGCCAGCAGTTTACCTGACAGGGGACAGGATGAAAAACTGTTTTTT. The full variable domain, completed using reference TRBV28 and TRBJ1-4, is DVKVTQSSRYLVKRTGEKVFLECVQDMDHENMFWYRQDPGLGLRLIYFSYDVKMKEKGDIPEGYSVSREKKERFSLILESASTNQTSMYLCASSLPDRGQDEKLFFGSGTQLSVL.

This chain uses TRBV5-1 with TRBJ1-1; tentative D call: TRBD1 (6 bases). The V end lost 4 bases, the J end lost 4 bases, and 17 bases lay between the germline ends. This CDR3 comprises 15 residues. From germline, CDR1 is SGHRS and CDR2 YFSETQ. CDR3 loop: CASSEGTQRGTEAFF. The CDR3, as DNA: TGCGCCAGCAGCGAGGGGACACAGAGGGGCACTGAAGCTTTCTTT. Using reference TRBV5-1 and TRBJ1-1 for the parts outside the CDR3, the full variable domain is KAGVTQTPRYLIKTRGQQVTLSCSPISGHRSVSWYQQTPGQGLQFLFEYFSETQRNKGNFPGRFSGRQFSNSRSEMNVSTLELGDSALYLCASSEGTQRGTEAFFGQGTRLTVV.

The chain joins TRBV30 to TRBJ1-6; D is undetermined. V gave up 0 bases and J gave up 8 bases, with 20 bases separating them. CDR3 length equals 17 residues. Germline CDR1 and CDR2: GTSNPN and SVGIG (reference sequence). CDR3 in amino acids: CAWSVLWVGGNDSPLHF. The CDR3 DNA reads as TGTGCCTGGAGTGTACTTTGGGTAGGAGGAAATGATTCACCCCTCCACTTT.

This chain connects TRBV7-6 to TRBJ1-1; D not certain. Germline V gene lookup returns CDR1 SGHVS and CDR2 FNYEAQ. V lost 5 bases, J lost 0 bases, and 7 bases lay in between. The CDR3 loop spans 13 amino acids. CDR3 residues: CASSPQMNTEAFF. The CDR3 nucleotides are TGTGCCAGCAGCCCTCAGATGAACACTGAAGCTTTCTTT. The full variable domain, its missing parts supplied by reference TRBV7-6 and TRBJ1-1, is GAGVSQSPRYKVTKRGQDVALRCDPISGHVSLYWYRQALGQGPEFLTYFNYEAQQDKSGLPNDRFSAERPEGSISTLTIQRTEQRDSAMYRCASSPQMNTEAFFGQGTRLTVV.

This clone was seen more than once but under ten times. The rearrangement links TRBV4-3 to TRBJ2-6; TRBD1 might be the D (6 bases). The V gene lost 1 base and the J gene lost 2 bases, with 9 bases spanning the gap. Germline lookup yields CDR1 LGHNA and CDR2 YSLEER. The CDR3 runs 16 residues. CDR3 DNA: TGCGCCAGCAGCCAAGGGGGACATGCTGGGGCCAACGTCCTGACTTTC. It is translated as CASSQGGHAGANVLTF.

The chain employs TRBV6-5 and TRBJ1-4, with D possibly being TRBD1 (6 bases). CDR3 length equals 16 residues. The germline CDR1 and CDR2 sequences are MNHEY and SVGAGI. The ends were cut back, 2 bases at V and 7 bases at J, with 17 bases in the middle. This chain's CDR3 is CASSYRKPGQGEKLFF. The CDR3 DNA is TGTGCCAGCAGTTACCGGAAACCGGGACAAGGTGAAAAACTGTTTTTT.

On this clone itself: An end of the junction does not agree with germline; a read error may underlie this. The CDR3 here is CASSLVAGWYNF. CDR3 DNA: TGTGCCAGCAGCTTGGTGGCAGGGTGGTACAACTTC. This chain uses TRBV5-8 with TRBJ2-7; D is possibly TRBD1 (5 bases). The V gene's germline CDR1 is SGHTS and CDR2 YDEGEE. This CDR3 is 12 amino acids long.

This clone was counted once. The chain carries TRBV2 and TRBJ2-3, with no clear D. This CDR3 is 16 amino acids long. Germline CDR1 is SNHLY and CDR2 is FYNNEI. V lost 1 base and J lost 6, with 17 bases in between. The CDR3 DNA reads TGTGCCAGCAGTGAAGAAGGCCAGTCCCAGGTCGATACGCAGTATTTT. Protein sequence: CASSEEGQSQVDTQYF.

The gene calls are TRBV9 and TRBJ1-5, with D perhaps TRBD1 (5 bases). The V gene lost 4 bases and the J gene lost 2 bases, with 7 bases spanning the gap. CDR1 and CDR2 from the germline V gene are SGDLS and YYNGEE. The CDR3 totals 13 residues. The CDR3 DNA is TGTGCCAGCAGCAAAGGGGGCAATCAGCCCCAGCATTTT. Protein product: CASSKGGNQPQHF.

V gene TRBV2 combines with J gene TRBJ2-6; D is uncertain. The CDR3 has 16 amino acids. Germline V gives CDR1 SNHLY, CDR2 FYNNEI. V was clipped by 7 bases and J by 4 bases, with 17 bases between them. For the CDR3, the DNA is TGTGCCAGCAATTCCCCGGTACTCTCCGGGGCCAACGTCCTGACTTTC. Residues: CASNSPVLSGANVLTF.

The V call is TRBV7-2, the J call TRBJ1-5, with 7 bases matching TRBD1. The length of the CDR3 is 17 residues. Trimming removed 5 bases from V and 0 bases from J; junction bases left unmatched: 10. Germline assignment: CDR1 SGHTA and CDR2 FQGNSA. The CDR3 spells CASSRRDSSASNQPQHF. The CDR3 nucleotides are TGTGCCAGCAGCCGACGGGACAGCTCTGCTAGCAATCAGCCCCAGCATTTT.

The CDR3 coding sequence is TGCAGCGCCGGACAGGGGGGCGCAGATACGCAGTATTTT. Its protein is CSAGQGGADTQYF. This rearrangement joins TRBV29-1 to TRBJ2-3; TRBD1 matches 10 bases. The CDR3 is 13 residues long. Germline V gene lookup returns CDR1 SQVTM and CDR2 ANQGSEA. The ends lost 7 bases at V and 4 bases at J; junction bases unmatched: 5.

On this clone: This same CDR3 is encoded by further DNA sequences in the sample. The chain carries TRBV28 and TRBJ1-2; 7 bases align to TRBD1. Trimming took 5 bases from V and 8 from J; bases not matched to a gene: 11. This CDR3 region has 14 residues. CDR1 is MDHEN, CDR2 SYDVKM, per germline. In nucleotides, the CDR3 is TGTGCCAGCAGTCGACAGGGCGGCCCCGGAGGCTACACCTTC. Translating it yields CASSRQGGPGGYTF.

This clone was observed a single time. An end of the junction differs from the germline gene, which may be a read error. The rearrangement links TRBV7-9 to TRBJ2-7, with no clear D. The germline CDR1 and CDR2 sequences are SEHNR and FQNEAQ (reference sequence). This CDR3 has 11 residues. The DNA for the CDR3 is TGTTCCAGCAGCTCCCTTTCCGAGCAGTACTTC. This sequence encodes CSSSSLSEQYF.

The chain employs TRBV5-1 and TRBJ1-2, with 9 bases that match TRBD1. J was trimmed by 7 bases and V by 7 bases; bases with no gene match: 11. CDR3 length: 14 residues. Germline V gene data show CDR1 as SGHRS and CDR2 as YFSETQ. CDR3 amino acids: CASGQQGAGSGYTF. The CDR3 nucleotides are TGCGCCAGCGGACAACAGGGGGCGGGCTCTGGCTACACCTTC.

The genes are TRBV29-1 and TRBJ2-5; 11 bases agree with TRBD2. The CDR3 is 14 amino acids. The trim removed 6 bases at V and 4 bases at J, leaving 7 bases unmatched. Germline CDR1 is SQVTM and CDR2 is ANQGSEA. The CDR3 is CSVFLAGGGETQYF. The DNA for the CDR3 is TGCAGCGTGTTCCTAGCGGGGGGTGGAGAGACCCAGTACTTC.